This is a list of T cell receptor beta chains from one sample in a study of T cell changes during pregnancy in multiple sclerosis. Using immunoSEQ multiplex PCR, the repertoire was profiled, and TCRdb retains in-frame clones only, with some absent. The data contain about 59,000 clones, about 91% of them singletons. The sequences come from peripheral blood, collected before pregnancy. The receptors stem from a female donor with multiple sclerosis, enrolled in a pregnancy study. CDR3s include the opening cysteine and the closing phenylalanine or tryptophan. The order of the fields is V gene, J gene, CDR3 length, D gene, clone size, CDR3 DNA, CDR3 protein. A D gene is named only where the DNA matches it firmly. Clone size is stated in some rows and not others, as once, few, many or a class when expanded.

>TRBV7-2|TRBJ2-5|13|.|.
TGTGCCAGCAGCTTGCGGGGCCAAGAGACCCAGTACTTC
CASSLRGQETQYF
>TRBV7-9|TRBJ2-2|16|.|.
TGTGCCAGCAGCTTAGAACAGGCCGCGAACACCGGGGAGCTGTTTTTT
CASSLEQAANTGELFF
>TRBV30|TRBJ1-5|15|.|.
TGTGCCTGGAGTGTTCATCGGACACGCAATCAGCCCCAGCATTTT
CAWSVHRTRNQPQHF
>TRBV2|TRBJ1-2|14|.|.
TGTGCCAGCAGTGAAGAGACTCAGAACTATGGCTACACCTTC
CASSEETQNYGYTF
>TRBV19|TRBJ2-5|14|.|once
TGTGCCAGTAGTCCTCTGATGAGAGGGGAGACCCAGTACTTC
CASSPLMRGETQYF
>TRBV11-3|TRBJ1-1|14|.|.
TGTGCCAGCAGCTTTCAGGGGTTGGGCACTGAAGCTTTCTTT
CASSFQGLGTEAFF
>TRBV6-6|TRBJ1-1|16|TRBD1|once
TGTGCCAGCAGTTACCTAAGGACAGGGGGGAACACTGAAGCTTTCTTT
CASSYLRTGGNTEAFF
>TRBV6-5|TRBJ1-2|13|TRBD1|few
TGTGCCAGCAGGCCGGGACAGGGGGATGGCTACACCTTC
CASRPGQGDGYTF
>TRBV19|TRBJ2-6|16|.|.
TGTGCCAGTAAGGCCAGCGATTACTCTGGGGCCAACGTCCTGACTTTC
CASKASDYSGANVLTF
>TRBV2|TRBJ2-1|11|.|.
TGTGCCAGCAGTACTGACAATGAGCAGTTCTTC
CASSTDNEQFF
>TRBV5-1|TRBJ2-2|14|TRBD2|.
TGCGCCAGTACAAGCGGGGGGGCCACCGGGGAGCTGTTTTTT
CASTSGGATGELFF
>TRBV18|TRBJ2-3|16|.|.
TGTGCCAGCTCACCACCGAGGCAGCCGGGCACAGATACGCAGTATTTT
CASSPPRQPGTDTQYF
>TRBV5-6|TRBJ2-3|17|.|.
TGTGCCAGCAGCTTAGGGCGGCGGCAGGGGGGTACAGATACGCAGTATTTT
CASSLGRRQGGTDTQYF
>TRBV9|TRBJ1-2|16|.|once
TGTGCCAGCAGCGCCCAAGGGGCAGGGATCGGGTATGGCTACACCTTC
CASSAQGAGIGYGYTF